Presented here are 28 T cell receptor beta chains from one specimen sequenced in a study of cytomegalovirus exposure and HLA in healthy donors (TCRdb year 2017). Library creation used the immunoSEQ multiplex PCR assay. A mixture of 60 forward primers for TCR Vbeta segments and 13 reverse primers for TCR Jbeta segments was used in the multiplex PCR. This immuneACCESS table, as held by TCRdb, lists in-frame sequences with V and J called but not all clones. Of the missing ones, under half trace to an unresolved V gene in checked studies; the others have no known cause. The sample's table covers about 60,000 clones. The ten largest clones capture approximately 15% of the sample. The sample consisted of PBMCs. These receptors originate from a boy between 10 and 17 years old in good health and CMV-seronegative.

CDR3 bases: TGCGCCAGCAGCCAAGAAGGAACAGGGACCTACGAGCAGTACTTC. Protein: CASSQEGTGTYEQYF. V and J are TRBV4-1 and TRBJ2-7; tentative D call: TRBD1 (6 bases). V shed 0 bases and J shed 2 bases, with 11 bases lying between them. The CDR3 is 15 amino acids. CDR1 is MGHRA, CDR2 YSYEKL, per germline.

Concerning this clone: Other DNA sequences within the sample encode an identical CDR3. The V and J genes are TRBV29-1 and TRBJ1-1; 7 bases agree with TRBD1. Per the germline V gene, CDR1 is SQVTM and CDR2 is ANQGSEA. The ends lost 6 bases at V and 5 bases at J; junction bases unmatched: 9. The CDR3 is 13 amino acids. In nucleotides, the CDR3 is TGCAGCGTCGAAACCACAGGGGAAACTGAAGCTTTCTTT. It is translated as CSVETTGETEAFF.

The chain combines TRBV5-1 with TRBJ2-7; possibly TRBD2 for D (6 bases). V was pared by 0 bases and J by 0 bases, with 7 bases between. CDR3 length: 14 amino acids. CDR1 SGHRS and CDR2 YFSETQ come from the germline V gene. The CDR3 DNA sequence: TGCGCCAGCAGCTTGGCGGGGGACTCCTACGAGCAGTACTTC. It translates to CASSLAGDSYEQYF.

V is TRBV30 and J is TRBJ2-5; TRBD1 matches 7 bases. CDR1 and CDR2 (germline): GTSNPN, SVGIG (reference sequence). This CDR3 has 13 amino acids. J was trimmed by 7 bases and V by 4 bases; bases with no gene match: 9. CDR3 residues: CAWTPTGKGTQYF. As DNA, the CDR3 is TGTGCCTGGACTCCGACAGGGAAGGGGACCCAGTACTTC.

The gene calls are TRBV19 and TRBJ1-1; TRBD1 is a possible D gene (5 bases). Germline assignment: CDR1 LNHDA and CDR2 SQIVND (reference sequence). V lost 3 bases, J lost 7 bases, and 15 bases lay in between. The CDR3 has 14 residues. CDR3 sequence reads: CASSISWEGNEAFF. CDR3 sequence (DNA): TGTGCCAGTAGTATTTCGTGGGAGGGGAATGAAGCTTTCTTT.

V usage is TRBV7-2 and J usage is TRBJ1-1, with D tentatively TRBD1 (5 bases). The V gene lost 5 bases and the J gene lost 1 base, with 8 bases spanning the gap. The CDR3 runs 13 residues. The germline V gene encodes CDR1 SGHTA and CDR2 FQGNSA. The CDR3: CASSRQWNTEAFF. As DNA, the CDR3 is TGTGCCAGCAGCCGACAGTGGAACACTGAAGCTTTCTTT.

The rearrangement uses TRBV4-1 and TRBJ2-1; 9 bases line up with TRBD1. In germline, CDR1 is MGHRA, CDR2 YSYEKL. The ends lost 0 bases at V and 4 bases at J; junction bases unmatched: 7. This CDR3 comprises 17 residues. For the CDR3, the DNA is TGCGCCAGCAGCCAAGATGTAGGGACAGGGTTGTACAATGAGCAGTTCTTC. Its protein product is CASSQDVGTGLYNEQFF.

The rearrangement joins TRBV11-2 to TRBJ1-1; the D gene is possibly TRBD1 (6 bases). Germline V lookup: CDR1 SGHAT, CDR2 FQNNGV. V was trimmed by 3 bases and J by 5 bases, leaving 10 bases between them. This CDR3 has 13 amino acids. CDR3 DNA: TGTGCCAGCAGCTTTCAGGGGCGTACTGAAGCTTTCTTT. Protein: CASSFQGRTEAFF.

The V and J genes are TRBV2 and TRBJ2-7; 7 bases line up with TRBD1. J lost 0 bases, V lost 5 bases, and 10 bases had no gene match. This CDR3 has 16 amino acids. Germline CDR1 reads SNHLY; CDR2 reads FYNNEI. In DNA form, the CDR3 reads TGTGCCAGCAGTTTAGGACAGGCCACCCTCTCCTACGAGCAGTACTTC. Translation gives CASSLGQATLSYEQYF.

Written as DNA, the CDR3 is TGTGCCAGCAGCGAGCAACCCCCCGGGTGGGGGCCTGGGGCCAACGTCCTGACTTTC. Translated, it gives CASSEQPPGWGPGANVLTF. The genes are TRBV6-4 and TRBJ2-6, with D possibly TRBD1 on 6 matching bases. Per germline, CDR1 MRHNA and CDR2 SNTAGT. The CDR3 runs to 19 residues. The germline V and J ends were trimmed by 6 bases and 2 bases, with 23 bases remaining between them.

The chain links TRBV4-2 to TRBJ2-7; D might be TRBD2 (5 bases). CDR3 length: 16 residues. Trimming took 0 bases from V and 3 from J, leaving 15 bases between them. CDR1 and CDR2 from the germline V gene are LGHNA and YNFKEQ. This chain's CDR3 is CASSQDLASRGYEQYF. DNA for the CDR3: TGTGCCAGCAGCCAAGATTTGGCTAGCCGAGGCTACGAGCAGTACTTC.

V gene TRBV27 combines with J gene TRBJ2-1, with TRBD2 matching 10 bases. The CDR3 length is 14 residues. The germline gives CDR1 MNHEY, CDR2 SMNVEV (reference sequence). V was pared by 2 bases and J by 10 bases, with 5 bases of the junction left unmatched. For the CDR3, the DNA is TGTGCCAGCAGTTTACTCAGCGGGGGGGCGGAGCAGTTCTTC. Translating it yields CASSLLSGGAEQFF.

This chain joins TRBV7-8 and TRBJ2-7; tentatively, D is TRBD1 (5 bases). CDR1 SGHVS and CDR2 FQNEAQ come from the germline V gene. CDR3 length equals 13 residues. Trimming stripped 6 bases from V and 1 base from J, with 10 bases between. The CDR3 here is CASRPDISYEQYF. CDR3 sequence (DNA): TGTGCCAGCAGGCCGGACATTTCCTACGAGCAGTACTTC. Full variable domain (outside the CDR3, taken from reference TRBV7-8 and TRBJ2-7): GAGVSQSPRYKVAKRGQDVALRCDPISGHVSLFWYQQALGQGPEFLTYFQNEAQLDKSGLPSDRFFAERPEGSVSTLKIQRTQQEDSAVYLCASRPDISYEQYFGPGTRLTVT.

The V call is TRBV5-1, the J call TRBJ1-1; maybe TRBD1 (6 bases). V was cut by 4 bases and J by 7 bases, with 20 bases left in between. The CDR3 contains 15 residues. In germline, CDR1 is SGHRS, CDR2 YFSETQ. Written as DNA, the CDR3 is TGCGCCAGCAGCCCCCGGAAGGGGGAATCGATTGAAGCTTTCTTT. Protein sequence: CASSPRKGESIEAFF.

This sequence joins TRBV10-3 and TRBJ1-5; tentative D call: TRBD1 (5 bases). From germline, CDR1 is ENHRY and CDR2 SYGVKD. The CDR3 totals 14 residues. Trimming took off 8 bases at V and 1 base at J, with 12 bases between the two ends. CDR3 DNA sequence: TGTGCCATCTGGGCAGGGTCAAGCAATCAGCCCCAGCATTTT. Protein: CAIWAGSSNQPQHF.

The chain employs TRBV6-1 and TRBJ2-7; no clear D gene. The CDR3 spans 12 residues. V gave up 5 bases and J gave up 3 bases, with 8 bases separating them. Per germline, CDR1 MNHNS and CDR2 SASEGT. The CDR3 DNA is TGTGCCAGCAGTCCGTACTTCTACGAGCAGTACTTC. This encodes CASSPYFYEQYF.

The DNA of the CDR3 is TGTGCCAGCAGCTTAGAGGGGTACCCCTACGAGCAGTACTTC. It yields the protein CASSLEGYPYEQYF. V gene TRBV7-6 combines with J gene TRBJ2-7, with D possibly TRBD1 on 5 matching bases. Trimming stripped 1 base from V and 2 bases from J, with 9 bases between. CDR1 SGHVS and CDR2 FNYEAQ come from the germline V gene. The CDR3 runs 14 residues.

The CDR3 DNA is TGTGCCAGCTCTTGGGGGGACGACAGTAAACTGTTTTTT. Translating it yields CASSWGDDSKLFF. The chain employs TRBV18 and TRBJ1-4; TRBD1 is a possible D gene (5 bases). Trimming took off 6 bases at V and 11 bases at J, with 16 bases between the two ends. The CDR3 is 13 residues long. Per germline, CDR1 KGHSH and CDR2 LQKENI.

The rearrangement joins TRBV6-1 to TRBJ2-7, with D maybe TRBD2 (5 bases). Looked up from germline, CDR1 is MNHNS and CDR2 is SASEGT. The CDR3 runs 12 residues. V was trimmed by 6 bases and J by 4 bases, leaving 10 bases between them. The CDR3 reads CASSRAGYEQYF. The CDR3 DNA reads TGTGCCAGCAGCCGGGCGGGTTACGAGCAGTACTTC.

The chain joins TRBV6-5 to TRBJ2-5; possible D gene TRBD1, 6 bases. The V end lost 5 bases, the J end lost 4 bases, and 11 bases lay between the germline ends. The CDR3 runs 13 residues. CDR1 is MNHEY, CDR2 SVGAGI, per germline. This chain's CDR3 is CASSDRSAETQYF. CDR3 in DNA: TGTGCCAGCAGTGACAGGTCCGCAGAGACCCAGTACTTC.

The chain employs TRBV9 and TRBJ2-7; 7 nucleotides agree with TRBD1. Germline V gene data show CDR1 as SGDLS and CDR2 as YYNGEE. V dropped 0 bases and J dropped 3; count of bases not matched to a gene: 6. The CDR3 sequence is 15 residues long. The CDR3: CASSVEGTDNYEQYF. The CDR3 DNA reads as TGTGCCAGCAGCGTAGAGGGGACAGACAACTACGAGCAGTACTTC.

CDR3 in DNA: TGTGCCAGCTCGTCAAACCTCAGGGATCAGCCCCAGCATTTT. Amino acid sequence: CASSSNLRDQPQHF. V and J are TRBV18 and TRBJ1-5; TRBD1 might be the D (5 bases). Germline CDR1 is KGHSH and CDR2 is LQKENI. CDR3 length equals 14 residues. V shed 6 bases and J shed 5 bases, with 14 bases lying between them. Together with reference TRBV18 and TRBJ1-5, the CDR3 gives the full variable domain: NAGVMQNPRHLVRRRGQEARLRCSPMKGHSHVYWYRQLPEEGLKFMVYLQKENIIDESGMPKERFSAEFPKEGPSILRIQQVVRGDSAAYFCASSSNLRDQPQHFGDGTRLSIL.

The CDR3 nucleotides read TGTGCCAGCAGCTTAGTAACAGGGGGCAATCAGCCCCAGCATTTT. It yields the protein CASSLVTGGNQPQHF. V usage is TRBV7-2 and J usage is TRBJ1-5, with 7 bases identical to TRBD1. The CDR3 has 15 amino acids. Germline lookup yields CDR1 SGHTA and CDR2 FQGNSA. J gave up 2 bases and V 1 base, and 2 bases lay outside the gene matches.

This chain uses TRBV5-5 with TRBJ2-7; 7 nucleotides agree with TRBD2. Germline V gene sequence: CDR1 SGHKS, CDR2 YYEKEE (reference sequence). CDR3 length: 16 amino acids. V lost 3 bases and J lost 0; bases outside the gene matches: 9. The CDR3 coding sequence is TGTGCCAGCAGCTGGGGAGGGGCTGGGAGCTCCTACGAGCAGTACTTC. This gives the protein CASSWGGAGSSYEQYF.

J is TRBJ2-1 and V is TRBV15; weak D call: TRBD1 (7 bases). The CDR3 is made up of 18 amino acids. The germline V and J ends were trimmed by 0 bases and 4 bases, with 19 bases remaining between them. The germline CDR1 and CDR2 sequences are LNHNV and YYDKDF (reference sequence). The CDR3 is CATSRDFGPGGTYNEQFF. In DNA, the CDR3 is TGTGCCACCAGCAGAGATTTCGGCCCAGGGGGGACATACAATGAGCAGTTCTTC.

The chain is built from TRBV2 and TRBJ2-6; TRBD1 is a possible D gene (6 bases). V was trimmed by 11 bases and J by 2 bases, leaving 13 bases between them. Germline V gene sequence: CDR1 SNHLY, CDR2 FYNNEI. The CDR3 runs to 14 residues. The CDR3 DNA reads as TGTGCCGGGACATCGGCACCTGGGGCCAACGTCCTGACTTTC. Its translation is CAGTSAPGANVLTF.

The chain carries TRBV19 and TRBJ1-4, with 7 positions matching TRBD1. With 8 bases clipped from V and 7 bases from J, the junction kept 13 bases outside the gene matches. The CDR3 sequence is 15 residues long. From germline, CDR1 is LNHDA and CDR2 SQIVND (reference sequence). The CDR3, as DNA: TGTGCCAGTCACCCCCGACAGGGTAGTGGTGAAAAACTGTTTTTT. Translated: CASHPRQGSGEKLFF. Full variable domain (missing parts from reference TRBV19 and TRBJ1-4): DGGITQSPKYLFRKEGQNVTLSCEQNLNHDAMYWYRQDPGQGLRLIYYSQIVNDFQKGDIAEGYSVSREKKESFPLTVTSAQKNPTAFYLCASHPRQGSGEKLFFGSGTQLSVL.

The rearrangement links TRBV19 to TRBJ1-2; tentative D call: TRBD1 (5 bases). The germline V gene encodes CDR1 LNHDA and CDR2 SQIVND (reference sequence). Trimming shortened V by 8 bases and J by 4 bases, and 8 bases separated the two germline ends. This CDR3 has 11 residues. CDR3: CASLTVYGYTF. The CDR3 DNA sequence: TGTGCCAGTTTGACAGTCTATGGCTACACCTTC.